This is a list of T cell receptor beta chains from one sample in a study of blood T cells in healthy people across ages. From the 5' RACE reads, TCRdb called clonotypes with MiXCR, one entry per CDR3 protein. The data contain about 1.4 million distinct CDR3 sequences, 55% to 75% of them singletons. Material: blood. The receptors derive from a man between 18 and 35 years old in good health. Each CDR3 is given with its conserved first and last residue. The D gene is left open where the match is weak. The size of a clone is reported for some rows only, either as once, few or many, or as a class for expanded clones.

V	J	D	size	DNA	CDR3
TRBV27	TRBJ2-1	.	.	TGTGCCAGCAGTACGATAATACGGGGGAGCCATGAGCAGTTCTTC	CASSTIIRGSHEQFF
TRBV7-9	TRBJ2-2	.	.	TGTGCCAGCAGCCCCCGACAGGATAGCACCGGGGAGCTGTTTTTT	CASSPRQDSTGELFF
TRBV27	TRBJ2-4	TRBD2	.	TGTGCCGGCAAGTCCCCGATGCGGGGGGAAAACATTCAGTACTTC	CAGKSPMRGENIQYF
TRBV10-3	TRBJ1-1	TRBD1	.	TGTGCCATCAGGGGGCTTGGGACAGGGGAAACTGAAGCTTTCTTT	CAIRGLGTGETEAFF
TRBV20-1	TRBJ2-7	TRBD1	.	TGCAGTGCCACCACGGACAGGTCGGGGTACGAGCAGTACTTC	CSATTDRSGYEQYF
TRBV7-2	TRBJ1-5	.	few	TGTGCCAGCAGCTCCATCGGTCAGCCCCAGCATTTT	CASSSIGQPQHF
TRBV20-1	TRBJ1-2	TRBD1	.	TGCAGTGCTCCACTCACGACAGGGGGGTATGGCTGCACCTTC	CSAPLTTGGYGCTF
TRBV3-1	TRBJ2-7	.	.	TGTGCCAGCAGCTCCCCCGATCACGTCCACGAGCAGTACTTC	CASSSPDHVHEQYF
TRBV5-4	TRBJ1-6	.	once	TGTGCCAGCAGCTTGGTAGGGACAACTTCTTCACCCCTCCACTTT	CASSLVGTTSSPLHF
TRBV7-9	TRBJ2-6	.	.	TGTGCCAGCAGCTTAGATACAGTGGCTGGGGCCAACGTCCTGACTTTC	CASSLDTVAGANVLTF
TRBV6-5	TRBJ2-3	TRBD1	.	TGTGCCAGCAGTTACTCCGCCCGACAGGGAGATGCGCAGTATTTT	CASSYSARQGDAQYF
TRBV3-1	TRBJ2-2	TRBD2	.	TGTGCCAGCAGCCCCCGGGGAGGGGCTGACGGGGAGCTGTTTTTT	CASSPRGGADGELFF
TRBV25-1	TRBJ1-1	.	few	TGTGCCAGTCAGAAGGCCTCCACTGAAGCTTTCTTT	CASQKASTEAFF
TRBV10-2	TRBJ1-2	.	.	TGCGCCAGCAGTGAGCGGGAAGGGAATTCCTTACTTGGATACACCTTC	CASSEREGNSLLGYTF
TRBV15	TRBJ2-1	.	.	TGTGCCACCAGCAGTGCCATACGGGTGGACTACAATGAGCAGTTCTTC	CATSSAIRVDYNEQFF
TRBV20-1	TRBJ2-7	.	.	TGCAGTCCTCTAATATCGGGGGGCACCTACTACAATGAGCAGTACTTC	CSPLISGGTYYNEQYF
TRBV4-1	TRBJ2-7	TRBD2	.	TGCGCCAGCAGCCAAGAAAAGAAGCGGGGGGAGTGCGAGCAGTACTTC	CASSQEKKRGECEQYF
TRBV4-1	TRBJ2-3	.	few	TGCGCCAGCAGCCAAGTCTCTCCACTGGTCGGAGATACGCAGTATTTT	CASSQVSPLVGDTQYF
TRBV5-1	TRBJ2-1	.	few	TGCGCCAGCAGCGTCTCCGGGACGGAGTACAATGAGCAGTTCTTC	CASSVSGTEYNEQFF
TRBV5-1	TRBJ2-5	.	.	TGCGCCAGCATATGGGAGGGGGGAGAGACCCAGTACTTC	CASIWEGGETQYF
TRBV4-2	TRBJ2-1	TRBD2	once	TGTGCCAGCAGCCGCCGTCCCCTGGCTAGCGGGAGCGACAATGAGCAGTTCTTC	CASSRRPLASGSDNEQFF
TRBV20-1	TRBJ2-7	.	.	TGCAGTGCTAGAGTGGCTAGAACCAATGAGCAGTACTTC	CSARVARTNEQYF
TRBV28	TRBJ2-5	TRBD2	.	TGTGCCAGCAAGCCGGGACTAGGTTCGGAGACCCAGTACTTC	CASKPGLGSETQYF
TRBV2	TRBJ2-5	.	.	TGTACCAGCAGTGAATCATCAGGGGAGACCCAGTACTTC	CTSSESSGETQYF
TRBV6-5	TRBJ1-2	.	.	TGTGCCAGCAGTTACACAGCGGGGGGCTACACCTTC	CASSYTAGGYTF
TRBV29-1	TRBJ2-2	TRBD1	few	TGCAGCGCTCGGACAGGGGCGGACACCGGGGAGCTGTTTTTT	CSARTGADTGELFF
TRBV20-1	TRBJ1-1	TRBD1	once	TGCAGTGCTAGACCGGGACAGGTCTACACTGAAGCTTTCTTT	CSARPGQVYTEAFF
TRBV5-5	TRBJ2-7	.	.	TGTGCCAGCAGCGTGGGTGTTGGGGGGCAAGAGCAGTACTTC	CASSVGVGGQEQYF
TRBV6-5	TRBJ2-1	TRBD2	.	TGTGCCAGCAGTTATAAGGGACTAGCGGGAGTCAGCTCCTACAATGAGCAGTTCTTC	CASSYKGLAGVSSYNEQFF
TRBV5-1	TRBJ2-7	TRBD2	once	TGCGCCAGCAGCCAGGGACTAGCCAAATCCTACGAGCAGTACTTC	CASSQGLAKSYEQYF
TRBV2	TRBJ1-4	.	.	TGTGCCAGCAATGAAGAGCAAAAACTGTTTTTT	CASNEEQKLFF
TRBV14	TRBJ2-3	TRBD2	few	TGTGCCAGCAGGTGGACTAGCGGGAGTATGGATACGCAGTATTTT	CASRWTSGSMDTQYF
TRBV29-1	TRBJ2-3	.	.	TGCAGCGTTGGTGGGGGGCCTGATACGCAGTATTTT	CSVGGGPDTQYF
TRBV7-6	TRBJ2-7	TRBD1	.	TGTGCCAGCAGTGGACAGGGGACATATTCCTACGAGCAGTACTTC	CASSGQGTYSYEQYF
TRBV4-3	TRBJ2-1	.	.	TGCGCCAGCAGTCTGTGGGGATACAATGGGCAGTTCTTC	CASSLWGYNGQFF
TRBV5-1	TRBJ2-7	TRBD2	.	TGCGCCAGCAGCCCGGGGACTACCCCAGATACGTACGAGCAGTACTTC	CASSPGTTPDTYEQYF
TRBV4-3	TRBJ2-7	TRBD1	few	TGCGCCAGCAGCCATGACCGGGACAGAGTCTACGAGCAGTACTTC	CASSHDRDRVYEQYF
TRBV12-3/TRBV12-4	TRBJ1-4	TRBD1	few	TGTGCCAGCAGTCCGGGACAGGTGAGGGATGAAAAACTGTTTTTT	CASSPGQVRDEKLFF
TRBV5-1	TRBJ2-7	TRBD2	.	TGCGCCAGCAGCTTGGTTCAAGCGGGGGTCCACGAGCAGTACTTC	CASSLVQAGVHEQYF
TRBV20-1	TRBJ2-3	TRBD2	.	TGCAGTGCTAGTCAGACTAGCGGGGTGGATACGCAGTATTTT	CSASQTSGVDTQYF
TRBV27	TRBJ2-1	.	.	TGTGCCAGCAGTTTACTGGGTGAGACCCAGTTCTTC	CASSLLGETQFF
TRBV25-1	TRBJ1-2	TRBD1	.	TGTGCCAGCAGTCAAAGAACGGGGACAGTCTATGGCTACACCTTC	CASSQRTGTVYGYTF
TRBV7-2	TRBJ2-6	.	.	TGTGCCAGCAGCTTATTGCTTTCAGGGGCCAACGTCCTGACTTTC	CASSLLLSGANVLTF
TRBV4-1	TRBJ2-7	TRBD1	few	TGCGCCAGCAGCCAGCTACAGGACAGGGACGAGCAGTACTTC	CASSQLQDRDEQYF
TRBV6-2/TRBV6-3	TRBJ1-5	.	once	TGTGCCAGCAGACCCCCAAGAGGGAGCAATCAGCCCCAGCATTTT	CASRPPRGSNQPQHF
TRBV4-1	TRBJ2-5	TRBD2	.	TGCGCCAGCAGCCAAGGGGTTTCCAGCGGGAGGTTATTGGAGACCCAGTACTTC	CASSQGVSSGRLLETQYF
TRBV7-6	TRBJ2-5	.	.	TGTGCCAGCAGCTTAGGCCACGGAGAGACCCAGTACTTC	CASSLGHGETQYF
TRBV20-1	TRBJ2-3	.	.	TGCAGTGCTAGGGGAACTGGCTCAGATACGCAGTATTTT	CSARGTGSDTQYF